This T cell receptor beta chain was documented in a study of identical twins (dated by TCRdb to the mid-2010s). Regarding the complete study: The study deep-sequenced TCR alpha and beta repertoires from monozygotic twins, unrelated adults of various ages and cord blood to test whether fetal clonotypes persist. To rule out contamination, the twin experiments were replicated at different times with different library preparation protocols.

The library was produced with 5' RACE. TCRdb names Illumina HiSeq 2000 as the instrument used. Template switching introduced a universal primer binding site; the final cDNA contained a unique molecular identifier, enabling accurate counting of TCR cDNA molecules. First-strand cDNA for TCR alpha and beta chains was synthesized from specific primers in the conserved constant-segment region. To control for contamination, each cDNA library was double barcoded with a SMART-Mk sample barcode plus Illumina barcodes. Two successive PCR steps introduced TruSeq adapter sequences along with Illumina sample barcodes. TCR alpha and beta cDNA libraries were sequenced on the Illumina HiSeq platform with custom primers. The source study handled its data this way. MiGEC processed the raw reads to extract unique molecular identifiers, while MiXCR was used to determine the CDR3 positions. Recombination models were inferred per individual with the repgenHMM and IGoR tools using an EM algorithm. The tcR package in R was used for shared clonotype analysis, with sharing normalized by the product of cloneset sizes. To study raw recombination without the effects of thymic and clonal selection, out-of-frame nonproductive sequences were analyzed. In TCRdb, the public reads were trimmed at Q25 with fastp and aligned with MiXCR, with productive beta chains retained. Entries are consolidated by CDR3 protein sequence, retaining the most common genes and DNA. These V and J calls originate from TCRdb's pipeline instead of the authors' own analysis. This sample has some 500,000 distinct CDR3 sequences in its table, and around 15% of those were observed once. The ten largest clones take up about 1% of the sample.

Every donor was a healthy Caucasian. The twin cohort consisted of three pairs of female monozygotic twins, all aged 18 to 29 years. Positive isolation kits from Invitrogen were used to isolate the CD4+ and CD8+ T cell populations. V has 1 base trimmed and J has 8 bases trimmed; junction bases matching no gene number 5. The CDR1 and CDR2 encoded by the germline V gene are KGHDR and SFDVKD. The CDR3 measures 16 amino acids from cysteine to phenylalanine. This entry keeps only the CDR3 DNA: 48 bases, framed from base 1. Broader findings and caveats from the paper: Compared with coincidental sharing between unrelated individuals, an excess of low generation-probability sequences was observed among out-of-frame TCR alpha sequences shared between twins. Recombination models systematically underestimated out-of-frame TCR alpha sharing in monozygotic twins but agreed with sharing between unrelated individuals. Conclusions relied on cross-sectional statistical analysis, since the same donors could not be followed over many years. Fewer insertions were carried by abundant cord blood beta clonotypes, a similar but weaker trend appeared in young adult naive repertoires, and no such trend appeared in memory repertoires. The excess sharing between twins in beta out-of-frame sequences was weaker because fewer shared sequences reduced the signal-to-noise ratio. Zero-insertion analyses could be partly confounded by invariant T cells such as MAIT and iNKT, though diverse VJ usage argued against such confounding for most clonotypes.

This clonotype was counted only a few times. The antigen this receptor binds is unknown. No base quality information exists; no much larger clone differs at one position. These sequences were also reported in another study, on yellow fever vaccine responses in identical twins. The second study's authors report: The authors reported that the T cell response to vaccination in identical twins appeared partly convergent and partly personalized. In the study, vaccine-responding T cell clones were precisely tracked in identical twins.

This clonotype was obtained from a woman between 18 and 30 years old in good health. The sample consisted of CD4+ T cells sorted from blood. The rearrangement joined TRBV24-1 to TRBJ2-1; 12 bases in the middle match TRBD2. Read as DNA, the sequence is TGTGCCACCAGTGATTTTTCGACTAGCGGGAGCGATGAGCAGTTCTTC. It encodes CATSDFSTSGSDEQFF.